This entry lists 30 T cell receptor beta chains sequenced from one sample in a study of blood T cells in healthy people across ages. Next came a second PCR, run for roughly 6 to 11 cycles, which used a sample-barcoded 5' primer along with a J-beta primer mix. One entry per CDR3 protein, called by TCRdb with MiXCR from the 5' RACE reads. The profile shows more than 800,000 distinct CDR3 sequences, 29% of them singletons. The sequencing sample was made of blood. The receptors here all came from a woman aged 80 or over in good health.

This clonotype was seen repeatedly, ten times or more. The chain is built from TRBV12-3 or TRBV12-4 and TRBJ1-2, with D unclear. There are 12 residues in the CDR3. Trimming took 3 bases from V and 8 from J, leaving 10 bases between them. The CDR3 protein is CASSFGPSGYTF. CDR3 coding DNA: TGTGCCAGCAGTTTTGGCCCGTCCGGCTACACCTTC.

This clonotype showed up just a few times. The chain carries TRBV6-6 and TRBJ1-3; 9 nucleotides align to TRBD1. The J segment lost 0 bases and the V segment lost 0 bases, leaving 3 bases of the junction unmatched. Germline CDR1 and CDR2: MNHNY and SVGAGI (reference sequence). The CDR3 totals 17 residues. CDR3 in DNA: TGTGCCAGCAGTTACTCCCACAGGGGGCCCTCTGGAAACACCATATATTTT. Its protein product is CASSYSHRGPSGNTIYF.

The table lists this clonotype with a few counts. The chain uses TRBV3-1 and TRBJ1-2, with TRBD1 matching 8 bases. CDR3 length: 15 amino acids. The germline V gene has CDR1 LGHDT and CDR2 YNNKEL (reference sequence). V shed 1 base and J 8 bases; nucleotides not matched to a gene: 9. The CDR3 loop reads CASSQVPGQGSGYTF. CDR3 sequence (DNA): TGTGCCAGCAGCCAAGTTCCCGGACAGGGAAGCGGCTACACCTTC.

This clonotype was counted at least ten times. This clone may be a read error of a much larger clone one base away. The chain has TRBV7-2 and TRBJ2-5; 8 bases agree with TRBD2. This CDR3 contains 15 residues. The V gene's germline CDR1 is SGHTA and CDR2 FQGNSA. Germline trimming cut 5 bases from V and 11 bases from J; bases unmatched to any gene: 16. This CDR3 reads CASSRGGGRRNEQYF. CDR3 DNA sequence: TGTGCCAGCAGCCGCGGCGGGGGGCGCAGGAATGAGCAGTACTTC.

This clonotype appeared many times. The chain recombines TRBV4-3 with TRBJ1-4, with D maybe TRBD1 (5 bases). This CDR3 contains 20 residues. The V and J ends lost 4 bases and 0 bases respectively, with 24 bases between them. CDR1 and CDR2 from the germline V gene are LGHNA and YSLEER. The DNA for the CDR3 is TGCGCCAGCAGCCGACGCCCTAGACAGACCGGGACGGCAACTAATGAAAAACTGTTTTTT. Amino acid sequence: CASSRRPRQTGTATNEKLFF.

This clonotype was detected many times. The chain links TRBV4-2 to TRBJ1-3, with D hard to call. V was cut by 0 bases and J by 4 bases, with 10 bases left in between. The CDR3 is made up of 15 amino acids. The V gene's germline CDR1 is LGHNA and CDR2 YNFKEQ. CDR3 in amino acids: CASSQDGSAGNTIYF. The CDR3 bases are TGTGCCAGCAGCCAAGATGGGTCAGCCGGAAACACCATATATTTT.

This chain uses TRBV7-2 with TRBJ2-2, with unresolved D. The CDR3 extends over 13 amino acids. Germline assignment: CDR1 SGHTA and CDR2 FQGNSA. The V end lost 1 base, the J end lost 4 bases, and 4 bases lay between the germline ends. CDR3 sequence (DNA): TGTGCCAGCAGCTTAGAAATCACCGGGGAGCTGTTTTTT. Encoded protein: CASSLEITGELFF.

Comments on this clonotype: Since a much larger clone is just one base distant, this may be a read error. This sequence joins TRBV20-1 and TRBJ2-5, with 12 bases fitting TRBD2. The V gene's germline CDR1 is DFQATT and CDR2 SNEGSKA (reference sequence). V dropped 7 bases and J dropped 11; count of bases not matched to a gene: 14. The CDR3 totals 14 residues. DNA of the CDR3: TGCAGTGGGACTAGCGGGACCCTAGACAATGAGCAGTACTTC. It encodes CSGTSGTLDNEQYF.

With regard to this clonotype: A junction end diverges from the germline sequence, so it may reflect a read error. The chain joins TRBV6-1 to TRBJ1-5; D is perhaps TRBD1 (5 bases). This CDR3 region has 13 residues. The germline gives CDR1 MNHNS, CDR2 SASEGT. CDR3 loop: CTSRGTGNQPQHF. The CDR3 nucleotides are TGTACCAGCCGGGGGACGGGCAATCAGCCCCAGCATTTT.

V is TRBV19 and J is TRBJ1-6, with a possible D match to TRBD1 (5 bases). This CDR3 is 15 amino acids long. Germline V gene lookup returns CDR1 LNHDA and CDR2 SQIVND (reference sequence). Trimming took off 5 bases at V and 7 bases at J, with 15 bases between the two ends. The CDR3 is CASSARRQPNSPLHF. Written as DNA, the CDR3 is TGTGCCAGTAGTGCCCGAAGACAGCCCAATTCACCCCTCCACTTT. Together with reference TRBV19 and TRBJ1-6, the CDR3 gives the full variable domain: DGGITQSPKYLFRKEGQNVTLSCEQNLNHDAMYWYRQDPGQGLRLIYYSQIVNDFQKGDIAEGYSVSREKKESFPLTVTSAQKNPTAFYLCASSARRQPNSPLHFGNGTRLTVT.

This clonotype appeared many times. In nucleotides, the CDR3 is TGTGCCAGCAGTTACTCGATGCAGGGGGCTGAGACCCAGTACTTC. Encoded protein: CASSYSMQGAETQYF. This chain uses TRBV6-2 or TRBV6-3 with TRBJ2-5, with 8 bases aligning to TRBD1. Germline values: CDR1 MNHEY, CDR2 SVGEGT. The CDR3 covers 15 residues. Losses at the gene ends were 0 bases for V and 5 bases for J; bases not matched to a gene: 5.

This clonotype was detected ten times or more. The chain's CDR3 is CASTGQISNQPQHF. In DNA, the CDR3 is TGTGCCAGCACCGGACAAATTAGCAATCAGCCCCAGCATTTT. This sequence joins TRBV6-1 and TRBJ1-5; weak D call: TRBD1 (5 bases). Germline V gene data show CDR1 as MNHNS and CDR2 as SASEGT. Trimming shortened V by 7 bases and J by 0 bases, and 10 bases separated the two germline ends. The CDR3 contains 14 residues.

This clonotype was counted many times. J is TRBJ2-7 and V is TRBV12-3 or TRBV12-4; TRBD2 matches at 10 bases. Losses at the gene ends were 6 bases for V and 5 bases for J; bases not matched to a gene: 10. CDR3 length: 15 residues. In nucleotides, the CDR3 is TGTGCCAGCAGCCGTAGCGGGGGGCTCCTCCACGAGCAGTACTTC. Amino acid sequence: CASSRSGGLLHEQYF.

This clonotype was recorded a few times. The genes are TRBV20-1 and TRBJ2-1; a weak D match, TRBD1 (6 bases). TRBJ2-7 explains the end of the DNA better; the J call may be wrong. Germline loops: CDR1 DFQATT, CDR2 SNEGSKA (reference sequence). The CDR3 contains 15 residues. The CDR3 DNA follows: TGCAGTCCCCAGTTTAGTGGGGGCTCCTACAATGAGCAGTACTTC. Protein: CSPQFSGGSYNEQYF.

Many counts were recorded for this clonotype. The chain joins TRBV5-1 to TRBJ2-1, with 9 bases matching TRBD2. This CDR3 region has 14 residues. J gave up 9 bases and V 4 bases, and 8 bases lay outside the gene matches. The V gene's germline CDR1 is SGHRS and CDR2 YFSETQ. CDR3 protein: CASSRGGGAIEQFF. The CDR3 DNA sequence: TGCGCCAGCAGCAGAGGCGGGGGGGCGATTGAGCAGTTCTTC.

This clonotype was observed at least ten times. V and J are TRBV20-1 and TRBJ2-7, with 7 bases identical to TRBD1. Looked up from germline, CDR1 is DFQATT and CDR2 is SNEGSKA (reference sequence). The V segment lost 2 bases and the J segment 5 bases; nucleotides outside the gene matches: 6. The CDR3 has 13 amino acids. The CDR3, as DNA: TGCAGTGCTAGACCCAGGGGGAGAAACGAGCAGTACTTC. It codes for CSARPRGRNEQYF.

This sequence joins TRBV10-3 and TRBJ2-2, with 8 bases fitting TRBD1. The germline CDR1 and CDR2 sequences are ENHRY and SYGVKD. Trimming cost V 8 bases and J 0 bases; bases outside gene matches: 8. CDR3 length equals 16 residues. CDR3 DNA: TGTGCCATCCCAATGGACAGGGTCGCGAACACCGGGGAGCTGTTTTTT. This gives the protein CAIPMDRVANTGELFF.

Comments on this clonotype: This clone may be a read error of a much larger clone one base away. In DNA form, the CDR3 reads TGTGCCATCAGGGGTGACAAAAATAACGGCTACACCTTC. This translates into CAIRGDKNNGYTF. This chain links TRBV10-3 with TRBJ1-2; D not certain. Germline CDR1 ENHRY, CDR2 SYGVKD. The CDR3 totals 13 residues. The V and J ends lost 6 bases and 8 bases respectively, with 16 bases between them.

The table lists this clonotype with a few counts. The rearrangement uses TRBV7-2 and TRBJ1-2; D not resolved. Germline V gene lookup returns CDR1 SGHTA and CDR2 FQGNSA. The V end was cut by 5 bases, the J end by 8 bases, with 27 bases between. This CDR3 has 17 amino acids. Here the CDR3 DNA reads TGTGCCAGCAGCAAGGCGGGCCTTATTTTCCCCAACGGGGGCTACACCTTC. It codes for CASSKAGLIFPNGGYTF. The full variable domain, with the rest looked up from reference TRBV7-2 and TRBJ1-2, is GAGVSQSPSNKVTEKGKDVELRCDPISGHTALYWYRQSLGQGLEFLIYFQGNSAPDKSGLPSDRFSAERTGGSVSTLTIQRTQQEDSAVYLCASSKAGLIFPNGGYTFGSGTRLTVV.

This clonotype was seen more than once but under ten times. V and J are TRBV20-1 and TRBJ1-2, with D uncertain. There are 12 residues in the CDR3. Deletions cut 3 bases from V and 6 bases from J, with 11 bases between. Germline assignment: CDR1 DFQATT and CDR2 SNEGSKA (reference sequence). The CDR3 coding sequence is TGCAGTGCTAGTCCGGACCTGAATGGCTACACCTTC. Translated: CSASPDLNGYTF.

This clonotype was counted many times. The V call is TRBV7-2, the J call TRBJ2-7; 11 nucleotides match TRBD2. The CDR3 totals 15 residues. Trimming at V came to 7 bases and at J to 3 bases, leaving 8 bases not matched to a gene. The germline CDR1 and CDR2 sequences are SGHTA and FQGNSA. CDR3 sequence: CASTRSGGGHYEQYF. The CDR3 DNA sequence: TGTGCCAGCACCCGTAGCGGGGGGGGGCACTACGAGCAGTACTTC.

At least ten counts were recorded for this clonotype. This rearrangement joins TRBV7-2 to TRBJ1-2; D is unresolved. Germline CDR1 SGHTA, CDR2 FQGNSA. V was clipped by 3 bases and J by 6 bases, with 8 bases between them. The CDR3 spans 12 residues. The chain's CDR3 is CASSFDTHGYTF. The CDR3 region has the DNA TGTGCCAGCAGCTTTGATACACATGGCTACACCTTC.

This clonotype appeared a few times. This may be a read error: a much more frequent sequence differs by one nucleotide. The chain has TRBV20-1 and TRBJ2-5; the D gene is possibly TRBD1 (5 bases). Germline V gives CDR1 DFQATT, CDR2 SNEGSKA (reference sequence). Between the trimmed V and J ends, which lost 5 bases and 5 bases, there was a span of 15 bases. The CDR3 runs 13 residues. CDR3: CSALGAGQETQYF. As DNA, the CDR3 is TGCAGTGCTCTAGGGGCAGGGCAGGAGACCCAGTACTTC.

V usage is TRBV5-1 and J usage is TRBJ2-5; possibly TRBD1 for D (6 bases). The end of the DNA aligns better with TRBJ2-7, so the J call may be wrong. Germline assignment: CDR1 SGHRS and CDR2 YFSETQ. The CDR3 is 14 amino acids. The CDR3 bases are TGCGCCAGCAGCTCCGGACAGAGCCAGTACGAGCAGTACTTC. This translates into CASSSGQSQYEQYF.

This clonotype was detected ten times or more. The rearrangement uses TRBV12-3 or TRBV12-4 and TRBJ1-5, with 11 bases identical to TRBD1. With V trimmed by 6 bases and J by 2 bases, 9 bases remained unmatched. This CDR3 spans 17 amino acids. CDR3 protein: CASRLDRGRAGNQPQHF. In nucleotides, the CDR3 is TGTGCCAGCAGGCTGGACAGGGGGCGCGCCGGCAATCAGCCCCAGCATTTT.

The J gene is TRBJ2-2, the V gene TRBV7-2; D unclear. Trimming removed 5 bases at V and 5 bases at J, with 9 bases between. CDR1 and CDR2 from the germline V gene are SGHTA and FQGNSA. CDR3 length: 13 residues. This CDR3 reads CASSPKGTGELFF. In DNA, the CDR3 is TGTGCCAGCAGCCCGAAGGGAACCGGGGAGCTGTTTTTT.

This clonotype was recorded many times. For the CDR3, the DNA is TGTGCCAGCAGATCTGGCAGTTCCTACGAGCAGTACTTC. Translated: CASRSGSSYEQYF. The chain links TRBV2 to TRBJ2-7; D is unclear. The germline CDR1 and CDR2 sequences are SNHLY and FYNNEI. V was clipped by 6 bases and J by 1 base, with 10 bases between them. The CDR3 has 13 amino acids. The whole variable domain, filled in from reference TRBV2 and TRBJ2-7, reads EPEVTQTPSHQVTQMGQEVILRCVPISNHLYFYWYRQILGQKVEFLVSFYNNEISEKSEIFDDQFSVERPDGSNFTLKIRSTKLEDSAMYFCASRSGSSYEQYFGPGTRLTVT.

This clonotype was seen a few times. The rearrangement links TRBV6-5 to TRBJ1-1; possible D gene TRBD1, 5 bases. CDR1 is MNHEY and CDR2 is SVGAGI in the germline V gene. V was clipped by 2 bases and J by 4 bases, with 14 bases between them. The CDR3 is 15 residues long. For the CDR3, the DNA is TGTGCCAGCAGTTACGAGAAGGGGATTGGCACTGAAGCTTTCTTT. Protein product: CASSYEKGIGTEAFF.

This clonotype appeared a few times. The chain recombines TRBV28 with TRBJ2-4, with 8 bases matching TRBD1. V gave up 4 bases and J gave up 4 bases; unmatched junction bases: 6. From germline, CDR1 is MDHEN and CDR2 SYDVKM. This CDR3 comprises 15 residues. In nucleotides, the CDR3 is TGTGCCAGCAGTTCGACAGGGGTAGTAAAAAACATTCAGTACTTC. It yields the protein CASSSTGVVKNIQYF.

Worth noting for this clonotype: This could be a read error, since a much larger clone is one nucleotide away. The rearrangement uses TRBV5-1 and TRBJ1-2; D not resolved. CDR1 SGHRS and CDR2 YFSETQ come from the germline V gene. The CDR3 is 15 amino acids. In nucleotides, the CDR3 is TGCGCCGGCAGCTTGCTTGAGGGTACGGACTATGGCTACACCTTC. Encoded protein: CAGSLLEGTDYGYTF. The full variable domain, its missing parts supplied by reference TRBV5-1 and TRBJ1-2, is KAGVTQTPRYLIKTRGQQVTLSCSPISGHRSVSWYQQTPGQGLQFLFEYFSETQRNKGNFPGRFSGRQFSNSRSEMNVSTLELGDSALYLCAGSLLEGTDYGYTFGSGTRLTVV.